This T cell receptor (beta chain) derives from a study of cytomegalovirus exposure and HLA in healthy donors. General study results and limits: Accurate prediction of most subjects' HLA-A and HLA-B alleles from TCR beta sequences was reported. Earlier findings revealed that most TCR beta V segments proved productive either about 90% or about 30% of the time. In a later analysis, across HLA loci, associated TCR counts were highest for DRB1, lowest for HLA-C.

This clone has only one observation. The antigen is unknown. PCR used 60 Vbeta primers and 13 Jbeta primers. The repertoire was sequenced with immunoSEQ multiplex PCR; TCRdb's copy has only in-frame clones and lacks some. The sample shows fewer than 60,000 clones, 60% to 85% of them seen only once. The donors, nominally healthy at sampling, likely had unrecorded immune exposures. The germline V gene has CDR1 SNHLY and CDR2 FYNNEI. V dropped 3 bases and J dropped 3 bases, with 9 bases sitting between them. The CDR3 spans 14 residues. This clonotype was sampled from a woman aged 40 to 55 in good health and CMV-seropositive. This chain uses TRBV2 with TRBJ1-5; perhaps TRBD1 as D (5 bases). The sample taken for sequencing was PBMCs. This CDR3 is CASSDTGNNQPQHF. The CDR3 region has the DNA TGTGCCAGCAGTGATACAGGCAACAATCAGCCCCAGCATTTT.